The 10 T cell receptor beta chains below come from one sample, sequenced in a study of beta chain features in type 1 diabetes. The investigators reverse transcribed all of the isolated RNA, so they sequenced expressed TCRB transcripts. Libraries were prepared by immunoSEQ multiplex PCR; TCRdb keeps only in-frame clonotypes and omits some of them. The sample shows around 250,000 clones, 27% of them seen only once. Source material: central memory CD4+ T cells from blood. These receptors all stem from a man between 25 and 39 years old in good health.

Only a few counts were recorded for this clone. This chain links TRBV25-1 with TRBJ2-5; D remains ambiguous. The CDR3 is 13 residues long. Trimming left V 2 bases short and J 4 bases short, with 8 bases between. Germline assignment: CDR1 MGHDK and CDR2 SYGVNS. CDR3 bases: TGTGCCAGCAGTGAAGCTGGTGTAGAGACCCAGTACTTC. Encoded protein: CASSEAGVETQYF.

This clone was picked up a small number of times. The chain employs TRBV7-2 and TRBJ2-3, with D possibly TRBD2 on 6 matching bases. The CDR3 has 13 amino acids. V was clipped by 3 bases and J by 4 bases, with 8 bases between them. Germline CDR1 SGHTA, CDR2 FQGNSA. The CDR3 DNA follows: TGTGCCAGCAGCTTCACGGGGGCAGATACGCAGTATTTT. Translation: CASSFTGADTQYF.

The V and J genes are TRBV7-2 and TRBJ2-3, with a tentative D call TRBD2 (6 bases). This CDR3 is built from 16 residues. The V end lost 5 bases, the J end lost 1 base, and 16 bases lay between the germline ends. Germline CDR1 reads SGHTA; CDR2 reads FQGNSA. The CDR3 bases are TGTGCCAGCAGCAATAATTTAGCGGCCCGCACAGATACGCAGTATTTT. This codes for CASSNNLAARTDTQYF.

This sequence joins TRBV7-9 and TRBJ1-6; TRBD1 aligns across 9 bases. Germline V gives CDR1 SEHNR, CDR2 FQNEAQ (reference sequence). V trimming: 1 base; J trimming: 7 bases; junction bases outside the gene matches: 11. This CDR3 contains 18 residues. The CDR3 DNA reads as TGTGCCAGCAGCTTAGGAGCACTGGGACAGGGAAACAATTCACCCCTCCACTTT. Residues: CASSLGALGQGNNSPLHF.

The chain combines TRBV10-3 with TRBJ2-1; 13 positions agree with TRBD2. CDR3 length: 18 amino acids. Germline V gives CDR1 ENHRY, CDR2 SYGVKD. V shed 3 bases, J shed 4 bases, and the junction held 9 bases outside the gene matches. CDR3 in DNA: TGTGCCATCAGTGATCCTCCGGGACTAGCGGGGATTTACAATGAGCAGTTCTTC. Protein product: CAISDPPGLAGIYNEQFF.

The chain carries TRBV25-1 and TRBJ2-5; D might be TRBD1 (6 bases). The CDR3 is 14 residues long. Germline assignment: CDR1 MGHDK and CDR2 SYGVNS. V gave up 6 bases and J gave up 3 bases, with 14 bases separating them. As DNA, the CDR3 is TGTGCCAGCAGCAATCAGGCAGGGGAAGAGACCCAGTACTTC. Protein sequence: CASSNQAGEETQYF. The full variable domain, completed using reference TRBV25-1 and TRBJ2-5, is EADIYQTPRYLVIGTGKKITLECSQTMGHDKMYWYQQDPGMELHLIHYSYGVNSTEKGDLSSESTVSRIRTEHFPLTLESARPSHTSQYLCASSNQAGEETQYFGPGTRLLVL.

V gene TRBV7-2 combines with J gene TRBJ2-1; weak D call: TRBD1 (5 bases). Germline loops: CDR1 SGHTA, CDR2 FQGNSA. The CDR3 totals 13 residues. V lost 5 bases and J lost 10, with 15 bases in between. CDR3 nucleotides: TGTGCCAGCAGCACAGGACACGCCGGGGAGCAGTTCTTC. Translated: CASSTGHAGEQFF.

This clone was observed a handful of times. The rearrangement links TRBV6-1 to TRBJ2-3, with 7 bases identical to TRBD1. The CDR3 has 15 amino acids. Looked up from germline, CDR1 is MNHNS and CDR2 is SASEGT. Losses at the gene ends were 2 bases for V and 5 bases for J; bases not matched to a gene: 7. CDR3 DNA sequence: TGTGCCAGCAGTGAACGCCAAGGGGGCGTAGATACGCAGTATTTT. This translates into CASSERQGGVDTQYF.

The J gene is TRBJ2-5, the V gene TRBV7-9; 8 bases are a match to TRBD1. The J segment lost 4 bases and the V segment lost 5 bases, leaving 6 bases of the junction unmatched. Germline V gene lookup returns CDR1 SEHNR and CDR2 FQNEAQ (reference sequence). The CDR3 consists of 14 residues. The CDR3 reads CASSQTGDVETQYF. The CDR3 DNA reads TGTGCCAGCAGCCAGACAGGGGACGTAGAGACCCAGTACTTC.

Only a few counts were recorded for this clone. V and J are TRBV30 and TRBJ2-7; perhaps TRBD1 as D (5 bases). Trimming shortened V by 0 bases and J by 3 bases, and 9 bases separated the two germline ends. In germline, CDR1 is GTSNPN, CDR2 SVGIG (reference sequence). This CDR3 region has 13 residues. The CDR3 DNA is TGTGCCTGGAGTGTAAACAGGAACTACGAGCAGTACTTC. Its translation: CAWSVNRNYEQYF. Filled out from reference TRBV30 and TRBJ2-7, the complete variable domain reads SQTIHQWPATLVQPVGSPLSLECTVEGTSNPNLYWYRQAAGRGLQLLFYSVGIGQISSEVPQNLSASRPQDRQFILSSKKLLLSDSGFYLCAWSVNRNYEQYFGPGTRLTVT.